This entry features one T cell receptor (beta chain) sequence. Its binding antigen is unknown. Per-base quality was not reported, and no clone a single base away is much larger than it. This sample stems from a study of cytomegalovirus exposure and HLA in healthy donors (dated by TCRdb to about 2017). About the study as a whole: According to an earlier analysis of 587 of the donors, about 179 million T cells yielded some 110 million unique TCR beta sequences and 276 Gb of sequence data. An early release covering about 600 HLA-typed donors comprised 300 to 350 gigabases of sequencing data and tens of millions of unique TCR sequences. Of the approximately 400 genotyped donors, 65% to 90% were placed in the genetic ancestry cluster associated with self-reported Caucasian donors. The study aimed to test whether signatures of past pathogen exposure could be identified by cataloging public T cell receptors. Using immunosequencing, the study profiled T cell repertoires from 640 or so subjects and related those repertoires to cytomegalovirus serostatus. A separate validation cohort of roughly 130 different subjects was used in addition to the 666-subject first cohort. To predict cytomegalovirus infection status, the study brought together high-throughput TCR immunosequencing, statistical association of individual TCRs with disease status, and machine learning. In a later analysis, previously published TCR beta repertoires from 550 to 750 donors were re-analyzed and high-resolution HLA genotyping was added so that TCR occurrence patterns could be studied. The later analysis used no new phenotypic data to find candidate immune exposures, relying instead on TCR beta sequences and their occurrence across donors. An earlier analysis of several hundred of the donors applied high-throughput TCR beta sequencing to assess whether each TCR beta V gene segment acted as functional or pseudogenic. Donor age, sex, ethnicity and CMV serostatus were compiled together with the repertoire data. In a later genetic analysis, genome-wide SNP genotypes for about 55% of the roughly 670 donors were used, and that subset was treated as a discovery cohort. All discovery cohort repertoires had been generated using a single sequencing platform. HLA typing included class I and class II loci at four-digit resolution. Typing coverage varied by locus: roughly 620-630 donors for A, B, C, DRB1 and DQB1; roughly 510 for DQA1; about 600 for DPA1; roughly 470 for DPB1. Several DR-DQ haplotypes were handled as single units for association and clustering because linkage in the cohort was strong. On average, 235,054 unique TCR beta nucleotide sequences were sequenced per donor among a few hundred genotyped donors of the cohort, with about 17% of those sequences being non-productive.

The cohort was made up of roughly 670 healthy bone marrow donors. All cohort members were sampled while nominally healthy, although unrecorded immune exposures were likely present. The donor was CMV seronegative and belonged to the group of under 400 seronegative cohort members. A peripheral blood sample was collected from each donor, and TCR beta sequencing was performed on peripheral blood mononuclear cells. The Qiagen DNeasy Blood Extraction Kit was used to extract genomic DNA from the blood cell samples. The library was produced with the immunoSEQ multiplex PCR assay. For the multiplex PCR, a mixture combining 60 forward primers for TCR Vbeta segments and 13 reverse primers for TCR Jbeta segments was used. The CDR3 region of rearranged TCR beta genes was amplified from genomic DNA by a multiplex PCR assay. Amplified TCR beta libraries were sequenced as 87-base-pair reads on the Illumina HiSeq System. Turning to the authors' computational methods: Across the 670 or so repertoires, a later analysis counted some 81 million unique TCR beta chains, roughly 11 million of which were shared by at least two donors. Raw reads were error-corrected and collapsed into unique sequences by a nearest-neighbor algorithm in which closely related sequences were merged to remove PCR and sequencing errors. Alignment of CDR3 sequences to IMGT reference sequences was used to assign V, D and J gene segments. Each retained sequence needed at least a six-nucleotide match to both a V gene segment and a J gene segment. Rearrangements were called productive when the CDR3 lacked stop codons and stayed in frame with V and J; all others were non-productive. Following IMGT convention, CDR3 was defined as the stretch from the second conserved V-encoded cysteine up to the conserved J-encoded phenylalanine. Sequences without an unambiguous match to a single V gene segment were excluded from the earlier analysis of about 630 of the donors. An earlier analysis of 587 of the donors classified V segments as functional when productive rearrangements were above 56.7% and as segregating when the standard deviation between donors was above 5%. To diagnose cytomegalovirus status from the catalog of TCR beta chain sequences, a statistical classification framework was built. A later analysis assigned V and J genes by comparing TCR nucleotide sequences with IMGT/GENE-DB human TR gene sequences. A later analysis assigned CDR3 sequences and most-parsimonious VDJ recombination scenarios with the TCRdist pipeline. In a later analysis, each TCR beta chain was defined by its CDR3 amino acid sequence together with its V-gene family, and reads without a unique V-gene family were excluded. A later analysis removed roughly 590 highly shared, low-generation-probability nucleotide sequences to deal with suspected cross-contamination and a sequencing artifact. For each public chain, a later analysis derived a clonal expansion index from normalized ranks of inferred template counts within each repertoire. In a later analysis, generation probabilities were computed using a VDJ recombination model fitted to out-of-frame rearrangements, and the results were checked against IGoR. Hypergeometric tests were used in a later analysis to score TCR-TCR, TCR-HLA and TCR-CMV co-occurrence, with a repertoire-size bias correction applied to the TCR pairs. A later analysis estimated false discovery rates by permuting HLA or CMV assignments 20 times. A later analysis grouped co-occurring TCRs with DBSCAN, adding TCRdist sequence similarity when clustering within HLA-allele-positive subsets. Co-occurrence clustering excluded repertoires with fewer than 30,000 or more than 120,000 public chains, plus five with anomalous nucleotide sharing. TCRdb took over this immuneACCESS table, retaining in-frame rearrangements with V and J assigned. Such tables are incomplete; in checked studies, under half of the missing clones stem from an unresolved V gene, and the remainder is unexplained. That table is the source of V, J and clone size, and D and trimming were worked out from the DNA. This sample comprises roughly 100,000 clones, around 70% of them detected only once. Together, the top ten hold 1% to 1.5% of the sample.

General conclusions and limits of the study: V-gene and J-gene trimming of TCR beta chains was associated with a missense DCLRE1C variant in a later genetic analysis, and the association was replicated in an independent cohort. Presence/absence analyses assumed roughly uniform sequencing depth across donors, an assumption that may not hold. In a later analysis, the rate of TCR association differed among HLA loci, with DRB1 alleles having the most associated TCRs and HLA-C alleles having the fewest. In a later analysis, around 17,000 TCR beta sequences were associated with specific HLA alleles at a false discovery rate of 0.05. Only TCR beta chains were sequenced in this cohort, and the absence of alpha or paired-chain data limited detectable features. In a later genetic analysis, fewer N-insertions in productive TCRs were reported among donors in an Asian-associated ancestry cluster than the roughly 700-donor mean. A further reported finding was that TCR beta sequences accurately predicted the HLA-A and HLA-B alleles for most subjects in the first cohort. Most TCR sequences were observed very rarely across donors, whereas some public TCRs were present in many individuals. According to a later analysis, parvovirus B19, influenza, CMV and Epstein-Barr virus appeared linked to several top co-occurrence clusters. A group of highly shared sequence variants was considered likely to be a technical artifact of the sequencing pipeline. In both the original and validation cohorts, the classifier was reported to diagnose cytomegalovirus status with high specificity and sensitivity. In an earlier analysis of some 640 of the donors, most TCR beta V segments were observed in productive rearrangements about 87% or about 30% of the time, broadly matching IMGT annotations. The earlier analysis of 587 of the donors excluded approximately 17 rarely observed V segments, including chromosome 9 orphons, because counts were too low. Because HLA typing was unavailable for some donors at each locus, only the typed subset was used in association tests. Most CMV-associated TCR beta chains appeared to be HLA-restricted in a later analysis, and the HLA associations seemed to be driven largely by CMV exposure. Linkage disequilibrium might explain the correlated functional status among segregating V segments, but an unknown experimental factor could not be ruled out. The study gave a list of about 150 TCR beta chains associated with cytomegalovirus. When HLA alleles, especially DR and DQ, strongly co-occurred, TCR associations were difficult to assign to individual alleles. CMV serostatus was the only immune exposure information available for the cohort. In vitro tests confirmed that a few of the cytomegalovirus-associated TCR beta chains recognize cytomegalovirus antigens. Compared with equally common non-associated chains, HLA-associated TCR beta chains in a later analysis were more clonally expanded and had lower generation probabilities. The authors suggested that the approach could potentially be extended to other disease states and immunological phenotypes.

This receptor was obtained from a man in his forties or fifties in good health and CMV-seronegative. Sequencing input: PBMCs.

The CDR3 region reads CASTSFEAPEKLFF. Read as DNA, the sequence is TGTGCCAGCACCTCCTTCGAGGCACCAGAAAAACTGTTTTTT. The chain links TRBV6-5 with TRBJ1-4; no D gene is confidently identified. Between the V and J ends, shortened by 7 bases and 8 bases respectively, the junction contains 17 bases. Reading the germline V gene gives CDR1 MNHEY and CDR2 SVGAGI. The CDR3 contains 14 residues, cysteine and phenylalanine counted. Only the CDR3 DNA stays, 42 bases, in frame from base 1.